This passage covers 28 T cell receptor beta chains from one sample sequenced in a study of cytomegalovirus exposure and HLA in healthy donors. Use of 60 Vbeta and 13 Jbeta primers characterized the PCR. The assay was immunoSEQ multiplex PCR, and TCRdb's table has in-frame clones only and misses some. Here the sample spans approximately 150,000 clones, about 84% being singletons. Source material: PBMCs. All receptors come from a male donor in good health and CMV-seronegative.

This chain connects TRBV10-3 to TRBJ2-1; TRBD2 matches at 7 bases. The CDR3 has 16 residues. Germline V gene sequence: CDR1 ENHRY, CDR2 SYGVKD. With V trimmed by 3 bases and J by 7 bases, 12 bases remained unmatched. CDR3 nucleotides: TGTGCCATCAGTGACCCCATAGCGGGCCTGACTAATGAGCAGTTCTTC. Translating gives CAISDPIAGLTNEQFF.

The chain uses TRBV6-1 and TRBJ2-1, with 11 nucleotides matching TRBD2. Germline CDR1 is MNHNS and CDR2 is SASEGT. There are 15 residues in the CDR3. Trimming at V came to 7 bases and at J to 7 bases, leaving 9 bases not matched to a gene. CDR3 in DNA: TGTGCCAGCATACTACTAGCGGGGGCTTCAAATGAGCAGTTCTTC. Translation: CASILLAGASNEQFF.

The chain carries TRBV7-9 and TRBJ2-2; perhaps TRBD2 as D (7 bases). Per germline, CDR1 SEHNR and CDR2 FQNEAQ (reference sequence). V was clipped by 6 bases and J by 7 bases, with 12 bases between them. This CDR3 spans 13 amino acids. The CDR3 DNA sequence: TGTGCCAGCAGACGGGGGGCGGACGGGGAGCTGTTTTTT. Protein: CASRRGADGELFF.

J is TRBJ1-1 and V is TRBV28; D gene unclear. The ends were cut back, 4 bases at V and 4 bases at J, with 16 bases in the middle. CDR1 MDHEN and CDR2 SYDVKM come from the germline V gene. The length of the CDR3 is 15 residues. The CDR3 spells CASSSAREELTEAFF. The CDR3 coding sequence is TGTGCCAGCAGTTCAGCCCGCGAGGAGCTCACTGAAGCTTTCTTT.

The rearrangement joins TRBV15 to TRBJ2-3, with TRBD2 matching over 13 bases. The length of the CDR3 is 16 residues. Germline CDR1 and CDR2: LNHNV and YYDKDF (reference sequence). J gave up 4 bases and V 4 bases, and 5 bases lay outside the gene matches. The CDR3 sequence: CATSTGTSGAPDTQYF. The CDR3 nucleotides are TGTGCCACCAGCACGGGGACTAGCGGGGCCCCAGATACGCAGTATTTT.

V and J are TRBV2 and TRBJ2-3, with D possibly TRBD2 on 6 matching bases. The CDR3 contains 15 residues. Deletions cut 3 bases from V and 0 bases from J, with 10 bases between. Germline values: CDR1 SNHLY, CDR2 FYNNEI. CDR3 protein: CASSDGGSSTDTQYF. The CDR3 DNA follows: TGTGCCAGCAGTGATGGGGGGTCTAGCACAGATACGCAGTATTTT. The full variable domain, with the rest looked up from reference TRBV2 and TRBJ2-3, is EPEVTQTPSHQVTQMGQEVILRCVPISNHLYFYWYRQILGQKVEFLVSFYNNEISEKSEIFDDQFSVERPDGSNFTLKIRSTKLEDSAMYFCASSDGGSSTDTQYFGPGTRLTVL.

This clone was detected once. The chain is built from TRBV10-3 and TRBJ2-1; possible D gene TRBD2, 5 bases. Looked up from germline, CDR1 is ENHRY and CDR2 is SYGVKD. This CDR3 contains 17 residues. Trimming left V 4 bases short and J 0 bases short, with 16 bases between. The CDR3 loop is CAISGGDPQSSYNEQFF. Here the CDR3 DNA reads TGTGCCATCAGTGGGGGAGACCCCCAGAGCTCCTACAATGAGCAGTTCTTC.

V gene TRBV5-1 combines with J gene TRBJ1-6; 7 bases are a match to TRBD1. V lost 4 bases and J lost 10; bases outside the gene matches: 11. The germline CDR1 and CDR2 sequences are SGHRS and YFSETQ. This CDR3 is 15 amino acids long. The CDR3 sequence is CASSPSGTAASPLHF. CDR3 nucleotide sequence: TGCGCCAGCAGCCCTTCCGGGACAGCAGCATCACCCCTCCACTTT.

The chain carries TRBV11-3 and TRBJ2-1; 7 positions match TRBD1. Germline V gene sequence: CDR1 SGHNT, CDR2 YENEEA. J gave up 4 bases and V 5 bases, and 11 bases lay outside the gene matches. This CDR3 is 16 amino acids long. The CDR3 is CASSVRDSYSYNEQFF. The CDR3 coding sequence is TGTGCCAGCAGCGTCCGGGACAGCTACTCTTACAATGAGCAGTTCTTC.

Note on this clone: The sample has other DNA sequences that encode this CDR3 too. The chain recombines TRBV6-5 with TRBJ1-5, with 7 bases matching TRBD1. V was clipped by 10 bases and J by 4 bases; unmatched bases: 10. CDR3 length equals 14 residues. CDR1 is MNHEY and CDR2 is SVGAGI in the germline V gene. The CDR3 loop reads CATGRQGPNQPQHF. The DNA of the CDR3 is TGTGCCACCGGAAGACAGGGTCCGAATCAGCCCCAGCATTTT.

The chain is built from TRBV5-1 and TRBJ1-1, with 7 bases fitting TRBD1. The CDR3 loop spans 14 amino acids. V shed 4 bases and J 3 bases; nucleotides not matched to a gene: 6. The germline V gene has CDR1 SGHRS and CDR2 YFSETQ. The CDR3 nucleotides are TGCGCCAGCAGCCCAGGGGGGTTGGACACTGAAGCTTTCTTT. It encodes CASSPGGLDTEAFF.

This rearrangement joins TRBV7-6 to TRBJ2-7, with TRBD2 as a possible D gene (6 bases). Per germline, CDR1 SGHVS and CDR2 FNYEAQ. The CDR3 loop spans 15 amino acids. V was clipped by 5 bases and J by 3 bases, with 17 bases between them. The DNA of the CDR3 is TGTGCCAGCAGCCAGGGTCCGGGAGAGTACTACGAGCAGTACTTC. As protein: CASSQGPGEYYEQYF.

The chain recombines TRBV15 with TRBJ2-7; the match to TRBD2 covers 11 bases. From germline, CDR1 is LNHNV and CDR2 YYDKDF (reference sequence). This CDR3 is 15 amino acids long. V was pared by 5 bases and J by 0 bases, with 3 bases of the junction left unmatched. The CDR3 nucleotides read TGTGCCACCAGCTTGACTAGCGGGGTCTCCTACGAGCAGTACTTC. Residues: CATSLTSGVSYEQYF. The entire variable domain, with the rest obtained from reference TRBV15 and TRBJ2-7, is as follows: DAMVIQNPRYQVTQFGKPVTLSCSQTLNHNVMYWYQQKSSQAPKLLFHYYDKDFNNEADTPDNFQSRRPNTSFCFLDIRSPGLGDTAMYLCATSLTSGVSYEQYFGPGTRLTVT.

The chain couples TRBV5-1 to TRBJ2-1; TRBD1 aligns across 9 bases. V trimming: 4 bases; J trimming: 8 bases; junction bases outside the gene matches: 13. The germline gives CDR1 SGHRS, CDR2 YFSETQ. The CDR3 is 16 residues long. The CDR3 DNA reads TGCGCCAGCAGCCCACAGCCGGGACAGGGTAACTATGAGCAGTTCTTC. Translated: CASSPQPGQGNYEQFF. The full variable domain, in which reference TRBV5-1 and TRBJ2-1 provide the parts outside the CDR3, is KAGVTQTPRYLIKTRGQQVTLSCSPISGHRSVSWYQQTPGQGLQFLFEYFSETQRNKGNFPGRFSGRQFSNSRSEMNVSTLELGDSALYLCASSPQPGQGNYEQFFGPGTRLTVL.

The CDR3: CASSLPGLAGLQETQYF. The CDR3 coding sequence is TGTGCCAGCAGCTTACCAGGACTAGCGGGACTCCAAGAGACCCAGTACTTC. The chain employs TRBV7-2 and TRBJ2-5, with 12 bases lining up with TRBD2. Germline V CDR1 and CDR2: SGHTA, FQGNSA. V was pared by 2 bases and J by 1 base, with 5 bases of the junction left unmatched. This CDR3 is 17 amino acids long.

This clone was counted only a few times. CDR3 amino acids: CASSLVNGYTF. CDR3 coding DNA: TGTGCCAGCAGCTTGGTCAATGGCTACACCTTC. The V and J genes are TRBV5-8 and TRBJ1-2; unclear D gene. With 0 bases removed from V and 6 bases from J, the gap between germline ends came to 3 bases. The germline gives CDR1 SGHTS, CDR2 YDEGEE. The CDR3 spans 11 residues. Full variable domain (rest looked up from reference TRBV5-8 and TRBJ1-2): EAGVTQSPTHLIKTRGQQATLRCSPISGHTSVYWYQQALGLGLQFLLWYDEGEERNRGNFPPRFSGRQFPNYSSELNVNALELEDSALYLCASSLVNGYTFGSGTRLTVV.

The rearrangement uses TRBV4-3 and TRBJ2-7; the D gene is possibly TRBD1 (6 bases). Germline CDR1 LGHNA, CDR2 YSLEER. V lost 1 base and J 4 bases, leaving 14 bases between the germline ends. The CDR3 extends over 15 amino acids. Written as DNA, the CDR3 is TGCGCCAGCAGCCAAGGGTTCAGGGGAGCGTACGAGCAGTACTTC. This gives the protein CASSQGFRGAYEQYF.

The chain joins TRBV19 to TRBJ1-1, with D perhaps TRBD1 (6 bases). V lost 7 bases to trimming and J lost 1 base, with 10 bases between them. Germline-derived CDR1 and CDR2 are LNHDA and SQIVND (reference sequence). The CDR3 has 13 residues. In DNA form, the CDR3 reads TGTGCCAGTAAGGGACACCCGAACACTGAAGCTTTCTTT. It is translated as CASKGHPNTEAFF.

V and J are TRBV27 and TRBJ1-6; no reliable D call. Germline V gene sequence: CDR1 MNHEY, CDR2 SMNVEV (reference sequence). The CDR3 contains 12 residues. V dropped 1 base and J dropped 10 bases, with 5 bases sitting between them. CDR3 DNA sequence: TGTGCCAGCAGTTTATTGAGCTCACCCCTCCACTTT. This sequence encodes CASSLLSSPLHF.

This rearrangement joins TRBV5-1 to TRBJ1-4, with TRBD1 identical over 8 bases. The CDR3 loop spans 17 amino acids. J was trimmed by 0 bases and V by 4 bases; bases with no gene match: 8. CDR1 is SGHRS, CDR2 YFSETQ, per germline. The CDR3 reads CASSGQGARATNEKLFF. The DNA of the CDR3 is TGCGCCAGCAGCGGGCAGGGGGCTCGCGCAACTAATGAAAAACTGTTTTTT. The full variable domain, its missing parts supplied by reference TRBV5-1 and TRBJ1-4, is KAGVTQTPRYLIKTRGQQVTLSCSPISGHRSVSWYQQTPGQGLQFLFEYFSETQRNKGNFPGRFSGRQFSNSRSEMNVSTLELGDSALYLCASSGQGARATNEKLFFGSGTQLSVL.

The rearrangement joins TRBV7-3 to TRBJ1-1, with D tentatively TRBD1 (5 bases). The CDR3 totals 13 residues. Germline V gene sequence: CDR1 SGHTA, CDR2 FQGTGA. Trimming shortened V by 4 bases and J by 6 bases, and 12 bases separated the two germline ends. DNA of the CDR3: TGTGCCAGCAGCTCCACCGGACAATCTGAAGCTTTCTTT. Protein: CASSSTGQSEAFF.

In nucleotides, the CDR3 is TGTGCCAGCAGTTACATTACAGGGGGCCCTGAAGCTTTCTTT. Its protein is CASSYITGGPEAFF. This chain links TRBV6-5 with TRBJ1-1, with 9 bases that match TRBD1. This CDR3 has 14 amino acids. Germline V gives CDR1 MNHEY, CDR2 SVGAGI. V was pared by 2 bases and J by 6 bases, with 4 bases of the junction left unmatched.

The rearrangement joins TRBV29-1 to TRBJ1-1, with unresolved D. From germline, CDR1 is SQVTM and CDR2 ANQGSEA. The ends were cut back, 8 bases at V and 1 base at J, with 11 bases in the middle. The CDR3 runs to 12 residues. This CDR3 is CSTLVGNTEAFF. The CDR3 DNA is TGCAGCACCCTAGTCGGGAACACTGAAGCTTTCTTT.

The J gene is TRBJ2-7, the V gene TRBV28; 8 positions match TRBD1. Unmatched junction bases numbered 15, after V lost 7 bases and J lost 7 bases. Per germline, CDR1 MDHEN and CDR2 SYDVKM. The length of the CDR3 is 15 residues. The CDR3: CASTDPGQGMKEQYF. CDR3 coding DNA: TGTGCCAGCACCGATCCCGGACAGGGAATGAAAGAGCAGTACTTC.

This sequence joins TRBV5-4 and TRBJ2-3, with TRBD2 as a possible D gene (7 bases). Germline loops: CDR1 SGHNT, CDR2 YYREEE (reference sequence). Between the trimmed V and J ends, which lost 4 bases and 4 bases, there was a span of 13 bases. The CDR3 covers 14 residues. The CDR3 DNA reads TGTGCCAGCAGCCCCCGGGGGGCGGCAGATACGCAGTATTTT. Its translation: CASSPRGAADTQYF.

The chain employs TRBV7-3 and TRBJ1-1; 7 bases align to TRBD1. CDR3 length equals 15 residues. J was trimmed by 0 bases and V by 3 bases; bases with no gene match: 4. Germline CDR1 reads SGHTA; CDR2 reads FQGTGA. In nucleotides, the CDR3 is TGTGCCAGCAGCTTCGGAGGGGGCATGAACACTGAAGCTTTCTTT. It yields the protein CASSFGGGMNTEAFF.

The CDR3 bases are TGTGCCAGCAGTTTCCCCTTACAGGGAATGCCCCAGCATTTT. It translates to CASSFPLQGMPQHF. The V gene is TRBV28, the J gene TRBJ1-5; a weak D match, TRBD1 (6 bases). Per germline, CDR1 MDHEN and CDR2 SYDVKM. V gave up 3 bases and J gave up 9 bases, with 15 bases separating them. The CDR3 extends over 14 amino acids.

The chain combines TRBV29-1 with TRBJ2-3; possible D gene TRBD2, 5 bases. CDR3 length: 12 amino acids. Germline CDR1 SQVTM, CDR2 ANQGSEA. V was trimmed by 0 bases and J by 4 bases, leaving 5 bases between them. CDR3 coding DNA: TGCAGCGTTGAAGAGGAGGCAGATACGCAGTATTTT. This codes for CSVEEEADTQYF.